This TCR beta chain was captured by sequencing in a study of T-cell reconstitution after alpha-beta-depleted transplantation in children. The TCRbeta library incorporated unique molecular identifiers. TCRdb independently ran MiXCR on the PCR reads; one entry per CDR3 protein. The table lists 610,000 or so distinct CDR3 sequences, roughly a quarter of them singletons. General study results and limits: T-cell counts and diversity at one year following transplant were attributed mainly to newly produced T cells. Several hundred expanded graft clones reportedly gave rise to the alpha-beta T cells present about two months after transplant. TCRbeta diversity was high at day 60 in some patients (a result of surviving recipient T cells and thymic progenitors).

About this clonotype: The target antigen is unknown.

The CDR3 loop spans 14 amino acids. The V end was cut by 4 bases, the J end by 0 bases, with 7 bases between. CDR1 is ENHRY, CDR2 SYGVKD, per germline. The sample here was PBMCs, taken before TCRalphabeta/CD19-depleted stem cell transplant. The TCR was taken from a boy under two years old with Wiskott-Aldrich syndrome, due to receive a stem cell transplant. V usage is TRBV10-3 and J usage is TRBJ1-5; unclear D gene. CDR3 nucleotide sequence: TGTGCCATCAGTGCGGCGGATAGCAATCAGCCCCAGCATTTT. Its protein is CAISAADSNQPQHF.